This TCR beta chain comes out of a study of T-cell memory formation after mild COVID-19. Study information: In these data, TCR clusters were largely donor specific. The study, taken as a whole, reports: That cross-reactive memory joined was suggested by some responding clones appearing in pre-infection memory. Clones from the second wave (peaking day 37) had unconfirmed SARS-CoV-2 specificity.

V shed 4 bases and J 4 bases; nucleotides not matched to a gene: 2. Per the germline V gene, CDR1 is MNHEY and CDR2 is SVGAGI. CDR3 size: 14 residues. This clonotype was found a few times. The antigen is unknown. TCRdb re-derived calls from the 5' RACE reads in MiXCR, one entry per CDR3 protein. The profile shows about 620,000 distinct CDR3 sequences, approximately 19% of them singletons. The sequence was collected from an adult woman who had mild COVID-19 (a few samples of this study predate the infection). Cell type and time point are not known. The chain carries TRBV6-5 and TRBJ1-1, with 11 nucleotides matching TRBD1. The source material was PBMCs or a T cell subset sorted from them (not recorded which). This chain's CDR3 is CASSWGQGGTEAFF. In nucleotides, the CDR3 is TGTGCCAGCAGTTGGGGACAGGGGGGCACTGAAGCTTTCTTT.